These 9 T cell receptor beta chains came from one sample sequenced in a study of CD8+ T cells in alopecia areata. RNA was extracted and reverse transcribed into cDNA as the sequencing template. The protocol was immunoSEQ multiplex PCR, while the TCRdb copy is restricted to in-frame clones and leaves out a portion. Of 150,000 or so clones in the sample, about 89% are singletons; the top ten hold about 15%. The sample here was CD8+ T cells sorted from blood, taken at week 0. Every receptor here comes from a human donor with alopecia areata.

This chain joins TRBV4-1 and TRBJ2-1; D is perhaps TRBD1 (6 bases). Per germline, CDR1 MGHRA and CDR2 YSYEKL. V was cut by 3 bases and J by 8 bases, with 14 bases left in between. The CDR3 has 14 residues. CDR3 sequence (DNA): TGCGCCAGCAGCCAGGTCACAGGGATCGATGAGCAGTTCTTC. It codes for CASSQVTGIDEQFF.

The chain employs TRBV27 and TRBJ2-7, with D unresolved. The CDR3 is 13 residues long. Germline V lookup: CDR1 MNHEY, CDR2 SMNVEV (reference sequence). Trimming removed 2 bases from V and 2 bases from J, with 7 bases in between. The chain's CDR3 is CASSLSPTYEQYF. CDR3 DNA sequence: TGTGCCAGCAGTTTAAGCCCCACCTACGAGCAGTACTTC.

J is TRBJ2-3 and V is TRBV27; D gene ambiguous. Germline V gene sequence: CDR1 MNHEY, CDR2 SMNVEV (reference sequence). The germline V and J ends were trimmed by 8 bases and 6 bases, with 18 bases remaining between them. This CDR3 is built from 14 residues. CDR3 nucleotides: TGTGCCAGCCTGGGATCCTGGGGTCCTGATACGCAGTATTTT. It is translated as CASLGSWGPDTQYF.

The chain employs TRBV7-6 and TRBJ2-3, with 9 bases lining up with TRBD2. The CDR3 has 15 amino acids. CDR1 and CDR2 (germline): SGHVS, FNYEAQ. J was trimmed by 5 bases and V by 6 bases; bases with no gene match: 9. The CDR3 DNA sequence: TGTGCCAGCAGACCCTCTAGCGGGACGGGAGATACGCAGTATTTT. It specifies CASRPSSGTGDTQYF.

The chain joins TRBV10-3 to TRBJ1-2, with D hard to call. Germline CDR1 and CDR2: ENHRY and SYGVKD. V gave up 10 bases and J gave up 2 bases, with 14 bases separating them. This CDR3 region has 13 residues. In nucleotides, the CDR3 is TGTGCCAGCAGCCCCTCGATGAACTATGGCTACACCTTC. The encoded protein is CASSPSMNYGYTF.

This clone was seen once. An end of the junction differs from the germline gene, which may be a read error. This rearrangement joins TRBV25-1 to TRBJ2-7; D might be TRBD1 (5 bases). The CDR3 loop spans 14 amino acids. Germline-derived CDR1 and CDR2 are MGHDK and SYGVNS. The CDR3 bases are TGTGCCGGCAGTGAATTGGGGCTTTCCTACGAGCAGTACTTC. Amino acids: CAGSELGLSYEQYF.

V gene TRBV21-1 combines with J gene TRBJ2-7; the table's D call, TRBD1, has no DNA check behind it. TRBV21-1 is designated a pseudogene. The CDR3 totals 18 residues. The CDR3 reads CASARKSPGTGTRYEQYF. The CDR3 DNA follows: TGTGCCAGCGCAAGAAAAAGTCCCGGGACAGGGACCCGCTACGAGCAGTACTTC.

The chain recombines TRBV6-5 with TRBJ2-7; TRBD2 aligns across 9 bases. From germline, CDR1 is MNHEY and CDR2 SVGAGI. V lost 11 bases and J lost 3; bases outside the gene matches: 8. The CDR3 is made up of 13 amino acids. CDR3 protein: CASRLADGYEQYF. The CDR3 DNA reads as TGTGCCTCCCGACTAGCGGATGGCTACGAGCAGTACTTC.

The genes are TRBV13 and TRBJ2-5; D is perhaps TRBD2 (5 bases). The CDR3 totals 15 residues. Looked up from germline, CDR1 is PRHDT and CDR2 is FYEKMQ (reference sequence). The ends were cut back, 0 bases at V and 5 bases at J, with 13 bases in the middle. CDR3 bases: TGTGCCAGCAGCTTAGGCCTTGGGGAGCCGGAGACCCAGTACTTC. Amino acids: CASSLGLGEPETQYF.